A single sample is the source of the 13 T cell receptor beta chains below, sequenced in a study of CD8+ T cells in alopecia areata. This sample's treatment: oral pan-JAK inhibitor, 5-10 mg twice daily. Following RNA extraction, reverse transcription yielded cDNA that acted as the sequencing template. Measured with immunoSEQ multiplex PCR; TCRdb has only the in-frame clones, and not every one. The sample has a few hundred thousand clones; roughly two fifths are singletons. The sequences come from CD4+ T cells sorted from blood, collected at approximately week 30, from a patient treated with tofacitinib. The receptor source for this set is a human donor with alopecia areata.

The chain recombines TRBV5-4 with TRBJ2-2; a weak D match, TRBD1 (6 bases). The CDR3 contains 15 residues. Between the trimmed V and J ends, which lost 6 bases and 0 bases, there was a span of 12 bases. In germline, CDR1 is SGHNT, CDR2 YYREEE (reference sequence). CDR3: CASTKTGTNTGELFF. The CDR3 DNA reads TGTGCCAGCACCAAAACAGGGACGAACACCGGGGAGCTGTTTTTT.

This clone was found a few times. The V and J genes are TRBV6-1 and TRBJ1-5; D perhaps matches TRBD1 (6 bases). This CDR3 spans 14 amino acids. Germline V gives CDR1 MNHNS, CDR2 SASEGT. V was shortened by 4 bases and J by 7 bases, with 14 bases between the two germline ends. The CDR3 sequence is CASSGGRGGQPQHF. For the CDR3, the DNA is TGTGCCAGCAGTGGGGGCAGGGGCGGGCAGCCCCAGCATTTT.

This clone appeared a few times. This chain uses TRBV7-9 with TRBJ2-1, with D perhaps matching TRBD1 (5 bases). Germline values: CDR1 SEHNR, CDR2 FQNEAQ (reference sequence). This CDR3 spans 14 amino acids. The ends were cut back, 5 bases at V and 7 bases at J, with 15 bases in the middle. The CDR3 sequence is CASSLTDTLNEQFF. The CDR3 coding sequence is TGTGCCAGCAGCCTCACGGACACCTTAAATGAGCAGTTCTTC.

This clone was observed at least ten times. This rearrangement joins TRBV9 to TRBJ2-4; 7 nucleotides align to TRBD1. Germline V gives CDR1 SGDLS, CDR2 YYNGEE. J lost 1 base, V lost 4 bases, and 5 bases had no gene match. This CDR3 spans 15 amino acids. The CDR3 nucleotides read TGTGCCAGCAGCCCGACGACAGGGGCCAAAAACATTCAGTACTTC. Translating gives CASSPTTGAKNIQYF.

V usage is TRBV7-6 and J usage is TRBJ1-1; perhaps TRBD1 as D (5 bases). Germline values: CDR1 SGHVS, CDR2 FNYEAQ. V gave up 1 base and J gave up 4 bases, with 10 bases separating them. This CDR3 has 14 amino acids. CDR3 loop: CASSLGGGATEAFF. Here the CDR3 DNA reads TGTGCCAGCAGCTTAGGGGGTGGGGCCACTGAAGCTTTCTTT. The entire variable domain, with the rest obtained from reference TRBV7-6 and TRBJ1-1, is as follows: GAGVSQSPRYKVTKRGQDVALRCDPISGHVSLYWYRQALGQGPEFLTYFNYEAQQDKSGLPNDRFSAERPEGSISTLTIQRTEQRDSAMYRCASSLGGGATEAFFGQGTRLTVV.

V and J are TRBV7-3 and TRBJ2-3; the D gene could be TRBD1 or TRBD2 (5 bases each). The CDR3 has 15 residues. V lost 0 bases to trimming and J lost 3 bases, with 10 bases between them. Germline V lookup: CDR1 SGHTA, CDR2 FQGTGA. The CDR3 coding sequence is TGTGCCAGCAGCTTAACGACCAGGGAGACAGATACGCAGTATTTT. This codes for CASSLTTRETDTQYF.

The CDR3 here is CASSSPPVGGNYGYTF. DNA of the CDR3: TGTGCCAGCAGCTCGCCCCCGGTGGGGGGGAACTATGGCTACACCTTC. This rearrangement joins TRBV5-6 to TRBJ1-2, with a weak D call TRBD1 (5 bases). Germline V gene sequence: CDR1 SGHDT, CDR2 YYEEEE. The CDR3 runs 16 residues. V lost 3 bases and J lost 2, with 17 bases in between.

This clone was seen a handful of times. The genes are TRBV5-8 and TRBJ1-4, with D unresolved. The CDR3 length is 14 residues. Trimming removed 5 bases from V and 8 bases from J, with 16 bases in between. Germline values: CDR1 SGHTS, CDR2 YDEGEE. The CDR3 reads CASSRTVSQEKLFF. The CDR3 coding sequence is TGTGCCAGCAGTAGAACAGTCTCGCAGGAAAAACTGTTTTTT. Based on the CDR3 plus reference TRBV5-8 and TRBJ1-4, the full variable domain is EAGVTQSPTHLIKTRGQQATLRCSPISGHTSVYWYQQALGLGLQFLLWYDEGEERNRGNFPPRFSGRQFPNYSSELNVNALELEDSALYLCASSRTVSQEKLFFGSGTQLSVL.

The chain uses TRBV25-1 and TRBJ1-6; 9 bases map to TRBD1. After removal of 1 base from V and 9 bases from J, the junction contained 7 bases not matched to a gene. CDR1 and CDR2 (germline): MGHDK, SYGVNS. This CDR3 comprises 16 residues. CDR3 coding DNA: TGTGCCAGCAGTGAATCTCACAGGGGGCCGAGTTCACCCCTCCACTTT. It codes for CASSESHRGPSSPLHF.

This clone has a handful of counts. This chain uses TRBV7-9 with TRBJ2-1; D gene unclear. This CDR3 spans 12 amino acids. The V end was cut by 1 base, the J end by 12 bases, with 10 bases between. The germline V gene encodes CDR1 SEHNR and CDR2 FQNEAQ (reference sequence). The CDR3 DNA follows: TGTGCCAGCAGCTTAGTTGAGAAGTCGCAGTTCTTC. This encodes CASSLVEKSQFF.

The chain employs TRBV30 and TRBJ1-1, with D perhaps matching TRBD1 (6 bases). Trimming took off 8 bases at V and 1 base at J, with 17 bases between the two ends. The CDR3 runs to 14 residues. Germline CDR1 GTSNPN, CDR2 SVGIG (reference sequence). As DNA, the CDR3 is TGTGCCGGGAAGACAGGATTTGCGAACACTGAAGCTTTCTTT. Translating gives CAGKTGFANTEAFF.

This clone has a handful of counts. The CDR3 sequence is CATSDRDLLEQYF. In DNA form, the CDR3 reads TGTGCCACCAGCGACAGGGACCTTTTGGAGCAGTACTTC. The chain couples TRBV15 to TRBJ2-7; 7 nucleotides align to TRBD1. Germline V gene data show CDR1 as LNHNV and CDR2 as YYDKDF (reference sequence). Germline trimming cut 5 bases from V and 7 bases from J; bases unmatched to any gene: 8. This CDR3 is built from 13 residues.

There are many counts of this clone. This chain links TRBV14 with TRBJ2-3; D is perhaps TRBD2 (6 bases). This CDR3 is built from 14 residues. Per the germline V gene, CDR1 is SGHDN and CDR2 is FVKESK. V was cut by 8 bases and J by 2 bases, with 14 bases left in between. The CDR3 nucleotides are TGTGCCAGCCGCGGGGCTCCCTACACAGATACGCAGTATTTT. This codes for CASRGAPYTDTQYF.